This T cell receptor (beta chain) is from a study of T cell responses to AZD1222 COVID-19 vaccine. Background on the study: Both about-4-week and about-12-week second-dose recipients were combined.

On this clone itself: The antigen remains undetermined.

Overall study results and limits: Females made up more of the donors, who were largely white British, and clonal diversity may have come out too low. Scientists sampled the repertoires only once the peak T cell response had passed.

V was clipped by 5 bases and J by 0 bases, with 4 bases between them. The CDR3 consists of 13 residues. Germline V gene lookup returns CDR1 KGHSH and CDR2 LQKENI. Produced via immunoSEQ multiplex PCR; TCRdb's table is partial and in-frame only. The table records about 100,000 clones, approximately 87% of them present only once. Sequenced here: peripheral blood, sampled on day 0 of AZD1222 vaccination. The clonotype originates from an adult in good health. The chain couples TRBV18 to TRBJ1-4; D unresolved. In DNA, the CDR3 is TGTGCCAGCTCAACAGCAACTAATGAAAAACTGTTTTTT. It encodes CASSTATNEKLFF.